The sequence of this T cell receptor (beta chain) was determined in a study of PD-1 blockade in classical Hodgkin lymphoma. Points from the study as a whole: Lower baseline TCR diversity was reported for newly diagnosed patients than for healthy donors.

Method: immunoSEQ multiplex PCR; TCRdb's copy keeps in-frame clones and lacks some. This table has 47,000 or so clones, approximately 70% appearing once. Relapse after autologous stem cell transplantation occurred in every patient, and brentuximab vedotin exposure varied. On this clone: Antigen unknown.

This CDR3 has 13 amino acids. CDR1 SGHNT and CDR2 YENEEA come from the germline V gene. V gave up 2 bases and J gave up 8 bases, with 11 bases separating them. This clonotype originated in a human donor with classical Hodgkin lymphoma. The genes are TRBV11-3 and TRBJ2-3; D possibly uses TRBD1 or TRBD2 (6 bases each). The specimen was peripheral blood mononuclear cells (PBMCs), collected at baseline. CDR3 sequence (DNA): TGTGCCAGCAGCTTAAGGGGGGTTGGTACGCAGTATTTT. Translated, it gives CASSLRGVGTQYF.